The 27 T cell receptor beta chains below were found in one sample sequenced in a study of T cells in Graves' hyperthyroidism and ophthalmopathy. RNA transcripts were the template for amplifying TCR beta CDR3 regions. The HTBI primer set served for first-round RT-PCR of the TCR CDR3. Each CDR3 protein gets one entry after TCRdb re-called the multiplex PCR reads with MiXCR. The sample has some 570,000 distinct CDR3 sequences, approximately 15% seen once; the top ten hold 7.1%. The sequenced material came from blood. These TCRs come from a woman aged 18-29 years with Graves' ophthalmopathy.

J is TRBJ2-1 and V is TRBV29-1, with D unclear. The germline CDR1 and CDR2 sequences are SQVTM and ANQGSEA. This CDR3 contains 12 residues. V was pared by 3 bases and J by 7 bases, with 10 bases between. CDR3 DNA: TGCAGCGTTGAGACCTTGGCGAATGAGCAGTTCTTC. Encoded protein: CSVETLANEQFF.

This clonotype was seen only a few times. One junction end disagrees with the germline gene, perhaps due to a read error. The chain carries TRBV5-1 and TRBJ2-3; TRBD2 agrees at 10 bases. CDR1 is SGHRS and CDR2 is YFSETQ in the germline V gene. The CDR3 covers 16 residues. CDR3 coding DNA: TGCGCCGGCAGCATTCGACTAGCGGGCTACACAGATACGCAGTATTTT. This translates into CAGSIRLAGYTDTQYF.

This clonotype was seen many times. CDR3: CASSEEIHGELFF. The DNA of the CDR3 is TGTGCCAGCAGTGAAGAGATCCACGGGGAGCTGTTTTTT. The genes are TRBV2 and TRBJ2-2, with unresolved D. Deletions cut 1 base from V and 7 bases from J, with 7 bases between. From germline, CDR1 is SNHLY and CDR2 FYNNEI. The length of the CDR3 is 13 residues.

CDR3 residues: CASSGNNGYTF. CDR3 nucleotides: TGTGCCAGCAGCGGAAACAATGGCTACACCTTC. The V gene is TRBV9, the J gene TRBJ1-2; D unresolved. The V end was cut by 3 bases, the J end by 6 bases, with 6 bases between. Germline lookup yields CDR1 SGDLS and CDR2 YYNGEE. CDR3 length: 11 residues.

This clonotype came up many times. Here the CDR3 DNA reads TGTGCCAGCCTCGGGACCCCAGAGGGCGGGCAGTACTTC. Translated, it gives CASLGTPEGGQYF. V gene TRBV2 combines with J gene TRBJ2-7; D could derive from TRBD1 or TRBD2 (5 bases each). Trimming took 8 bases from V and 9 from J, leaving 20 bases between them. The length of the CDR3 is 13 residues. Germline CDR1 reads SNHLY; CDR2 reads FYNNEI.

This clonotype was seen repeatedly, ten times or more. The CDR3 coding sequence is TGTGCCAGCAGTTTGGAGGGGGTCCCTGGCTACACCTTC. The encoded protein is CASSLEGVPGYTF. V and J are TRBV28 and TRBJ1-2; TRBD1 is a possible D gene (6 bases). V lost 3 bases to trimming and J lost 7 bases, with 12 bases between them. There are 13 residues in the CDR3. CDR1 is MDHEN and CDR2 is SYDVKM in the germline V gene.

The V gene is TRBV5-6, the J gene TRBJ2-2; D is unclear. Per germline, CDR1 SGHDT and CDR2 YYEEEE. V was cut by 1 base and J by 9 bases, with 7 bases left in between. The CDR3 has 12 amino acids. The CDR3 is CASSLQVRELFF. In DNA form, the CDR3 reads TGTGCCAGCAGCTTGCAAGTACGGGAGCTGTTTTTT.

The rearrangement uses TRBV5-6 and TRBJ2-7; TRBD2 matches 14 bases. This CDR3 has 15 residues. Germline CDR1 SGHDT, CDR2 YYEEEE. Trimming took 5 bases from V and 3 from J; bases not matched to a gene: 4. The CDR3, as DNA: TGTGCCAGCAGGACGGGACTAGCGGGAGTCTACGAGCAGTACTTC. Protein: CASRTGLAGVYEQYF.

This clonotype was detected ten times or more. The rearrangement joins TRBV28 to TRBJ1-2; D remains unclear. The CDR3 is made up of 14 amino acids. Germline V gene lookup returns CDR1 MDHEN and CDR2 SYDVKM. Trimming removed 3 bases from V and 2 bases from J, with 10 bases in between. CDR3 sequence (DNA): TGTGCCAGCAGTTTGGGATTCAGAAACTATGGCTACACCTTC. Its protein is CASSLGFRNYGYTF.

This clonotype was detected many times. In nucleotides, the CDR3 is TGCGCCAGCAGCCAAAATACGGGTACGAACACTGAAGCTTTCTTT. Its translation is CASSQNTGTNTEAFF. The genes are TRBV4-1 and TRBJ1-1, with D unresolved. The CDR3 has 15 amino acids. Germline values: CDR1 MGHRA, CDR2 YSYEKL. V dropped 2 bases and J dropped 1 base, with 11 bases sitting between them.

This clonotype has a count of ten or more. V and J are TRBV30 and TRBJ2-3; the D is unclear. CDR3 length equals 13 residues. The V gene lost 1 base and the J gene lost 4 bases, with 9 bases spanning the gap. Germline CDR1 and CDR2: GTSNPN and SVGIG (reference sequence). The CDR3 is CAWSGTAADTQYF. For the CDR3, the DNA is TGTGCCTGGAGTGGGACCGCGGCAGATACGCAGTATTTT.

This clonotype came up many times. The chain uses TRBV28 and TRBJ1-5; D is perhaps TRBD1 (6 bases). Germline V CDR1 and CDR2: MDHEN, SYDVKM. The CDR3 covers 18 residues. The V end lost 1 base, the J end lost 6 bases, and 22 bases lay between the germline ends. CDR3 DNA sequence: TGTGCCAGCAGTTTATATGGCGGACGGGGGGCGCAACGTCAGCCCCAGCATTTT. Translation: CASSLYGGRGAQRQPQHF.

This clonotype has more than one count but fewer than ten. The chain is built from TRBV4-1 and TRBJ1-2; TRBD1 is a possible D gene (5 bases). Trimming took 5 bases from V and 2 from J, leaving 12 bases between them. CDR1 is MGHRA, CDR2 YSYEKL, per germline. This CDR3 comprises 14 residues. The CDR3 nucleotides are TGCGCCAGCAGCTTTCAGGGAGAGAACTATGGCTACACCTTC. This gives the protein CASSFQGENYGYTF.

This clonotype was seen many times. J is TRBJ2-1 and V is TRBV6-5; D is tentatively TRBD1 or TRBD2 (7 bases each). The CDR3 contains 13 residues. Germline loops: CDR1 MNHEY, CDR2 SVGAGI. V lost 0 bases, J lost 11 bases, and 11 bases lay in between. CDR3 in DNA: TGTGCCAGCAGTTACTCGCAGGGGGGGAAGCAGTTCTTC. This gives the protein CASSYSQGGKQFF.

This clonotype has at least ten counts. V is TRBV28 and J is TRBJ1-1, with D possibly matching TRBD1 (6 bases). Looked up from germline, CDR1 is MDHEN and CDR2 is SYDVKM. The CDR3 spans 14 residues. V dropped 3 bases and J dropped 5 bases, with 13 bases sitting between them. The DNA of the CDR3 is TGTGCCAGCAGTTTCCCAGGGGTAAGGACTGAAGCTTTCTTT. Translation gives CASSFPGVRTEAFF.

This clonotype has only a few counts. The gene calls are TRBV30 and TRBJ1-2; 7 positions match TRBD1. In germline, CDR1 is GTSNPN, CDR2 SVGIG (reference sequence). V dropped 1 base and J dropped 7; count of bases not matched to a gene: 18. The CDR3 runs to 17 residues. Here the CDR3 reads CAWSANDGDSTLRGYTF. CDR3 sequence (DNA): TGTGCCTGGAGTGCCAATGATGGGGACAGCACTTTACGTGGCTACACCTTC. Filled out from reference TRBV30 and TRBJ1-2, the complete variable domain reads SQTIHQWPATLVQPVGSPLSLECTVEGTSNPNLYWYRQAAGRGLQLLFYSVGIGQISSEVPQNLSASRPQDRQFILSSKKLLLSDSGFYLCAWSANDGDSTLRGYTFGSGTRLTVV.

This clonotype was seen at least ten times. The V gene is TRBV11-2, the J gene TRBJ1-1; D is unresolved. V lost 5 bases to trimming and J lost 10 bases, with 17 bases between them. This CDR3 has 13 residues. The germline V gene encodes CDR1 SGHAT and CDR2 FQNNGV. The CDR3 region is CASSRGYVVGAFF. CDR3 in DNA: TGTGCCAGCAGCCGAGGATATGTGGTTGGAGCTTTCTTT. The full variable domain, with the rest looked up from reference TRBV11-2 and TRBJ1-1, is EAGVAQSPRYKIIEKRQSVAFWCNPISGHATLYWYQQILGQGPKLLIQFQNNGVVDDSQLPKDRFSAERLKGVDSTLKIQPAKLEDSAVYLCASSRGYVVGAFFGQGTRLTVV.

This clonotype showed up many times. This sequence joins TRBV7-9 and TRBJ2-3; D remains unclear. V lost 4 bases, J lost 0 bases, and 8 bases lay in between. CDR1 is SEHNR and CDR2 is FQNEAQ in the germline V gene (reference sequence). There are 14 residues in the CDR3. Here the CDR3 DNA reads TGTGCCAGCAGCTCGCGACTCAGCACAGATACGCAGTATTTT. This encodes CASSSRLSTDTQYF. The full variable domain, in which reference TRBV7-9 and TRBJ2-3 provide the parts outside the CDR3, is DTGVSQNPRHKITKRGQNVTFRCDPISEHNRLYWYRQTLGQGPEFLTYFQNEAQLEKSRLLSDRFSAERPKGSFSTLEIQRTEQGDSAMYLCASSSRLSTDTQYFGPGTRLTVL.

This clonotype was seen at least ten times. The chain uses TRBV2 and TRBJ2-3, with D uncertain. Trimming removed 7 bases at V and 4 bases at J, with 15 bases between. This CDR3 region has 14 residues. CDR1 and CDR2 from the germline V gene are SNHLY and FYNNEI. The CDR3 loop is CASNRVESADTQYF. The CDR3 nucleotides are TGTGCCAGCAACCGGGTGGAGAGTGCAGATACGCAGTATTTT.

The rearrangement joins TRBV11-2 to TRBJ2-1; TRBD2 matches at 14 bases. Looked up from germline, CDR1 is SGHAT and CDR2 is FQNNGV. J lost 8 bases, V lost 7 bases, and 7 bases had no gene match. The CDR3 spans 15 residues. The CDR3 sequence: CASTGTSGRGDEQFF. The CDR3 region has the DNA TGTGCCAGCACCGGGACTAGCGGGAGAGGCGATGAGCAGTTCTTC.

This clonotype has a handful of counts. The chain combines TRBV7-9 with TRBJ1-1; D gene ambiguous. The V end lost 11 bases, the J end lost 4 bases, and 17 bases lay between the germline ends. Germline V gene data show CDR1 as SEHNR and CDR2 as FQNEAQ (reference sequence). The CDR3 is made up of 13 amino acids. In DNA, the CDR3 is TGTGCCTCTATACTGGGGTATAGCACTGAAGCTTTCTTT. It specifies CASILGYSTEAFF.

The J gene is TRBJ1-2, the V gene TRBV6-5; unclear D gene. This CDR3 has 18 amino acids. Trimming took off 1 base at V and 7 bases at J, with 25 bases between the two ends. Germline V gene lookup returns CDR1 MNHEY and CDR2 SVGAGI. The chain's CDR3 is CASSYWGAHTPREVGYTF. As DNA, the CDR3 is TGTGCCAGCAGTTACTGGGGTGCGCACACCCCTCGGGAGGTTGGCTACACCTTC.

The table lists this clonotype with a few counts. V is TRBV7-9 and J is TRBJ2-3, with a weak D call TRBD2 (6 bases). V was shortened by 5 bases and J by 3 bases, with 21 bases between the two germline ends. CDR1 and CDR2 from the germline V gene are SEHNR and FQNEAQ (reference sequence). The CDR3 is 17 amino acids. The CDR3 region is CASSARGTTRGTDTQYF. CDR3 DNA: TGTGCCAGCAGCGCCCGAGGGACCACCCGGGGGACAGATACGCAGTATTTT.

With respect to this clonotype: With a much larger clone just one base away, this may be a read error. The genes are TRBV11-3 and TRBJ2-1, with 11 bases matching TRBD2. Germline CDR1 reads SGHNT; CDR2 reads YENEEA. There are 15 residues in the CDR3. V lost 5 bases and J lost 9; bases outside the gene matches: 9. CDR3 DNA: TGTGCCAGCAGCCGACTAGCGGGGTTTGGGAGTGAGCAGTTCTTC. Translating gives CASSRLAGFGSEQFF.

This clonotype turned up a few times. This chain connects TRBV19 to TRBJ1-5; possible D gene TRBD1, 5 bases. Germline V gene lookup returns CDR1 LNHDA and CDR2 SQIVND (reference sequence). V lost 5 bases and J 7 bases, leaving 18 bases between the germline ends. The length of the CDR3 is 15 residues. The CDR3 DNA follows: TGTGCCAGTAGTCCGCAGGGAGCGGGGTGGCAGCCCCAGCATTTT. Translated: CASSPQGAGWQPQHF.

The chain uses TRBV4-1 and TRBJ2-2, with TRBD1 identical over 8 bases. CDR1 is MGHRA, CDR2 YSYEKL, per germline. J gave up 3 bases and V 4 bases, and 4 bases lay outside the gene matches. The CDR3 extends over 15 amino acids. The CDR3 is CASSPWTGYTGELFF. The CDR3 bases are TGCGCCAGCAGCCCTTGGACAGGGTACACCGGGGAGCTGTTTTTT.

This clonotype was observed at least ten times. The rearrangement uses TRBV20-1 and TRBJ2-7; D is unclear. The germline CDR1 and CDR2 sequences are DFQATT and SNEGSKA (reference sequence). Trimming took off 0 bases at V and 2 bases at J, with 11 bases between the two ends. This CDR3 contains 14 residues. The DNA for the CDR3 is TGCAGTGCTAGAGATCACGGAAATCCCTACGAGCAGTACTTC. It encodes CSARDHGNPYEQYF.